Sequencing of this T cell receptor beta chain was carried out in a study of blood T cell repertoires in COVID-19. Trimming took 0 bases from V and 6 from J, leaving 12 bases between them. The V gene's germline CDR1 is SGHRS and CDR2 YFSETQ. The CDR3 totals 15 residues. The method was immunoSEQ multiplex PCR; TCRdb's version includes in-frame clones alone and lacks a portion of them. The sample contains a few hundred thousand clones, 86% of which appear only once. The rearrangement joins TRBV5-1 to TRBJ2-2; no firm D call. This receptor was obtained from a man of 80 years or more with acute or convalescent COVID-19. Sequencing used peripheral blood. The CDR3 region has the DNA TGCGCCAGCAGCTTGGACCAGGTGGGCGCCGGGGAGCTGTTTTTT. It yields the protein CASSLDQVGAGELFF.